A selection of T cell receptor beta chains follows, all from one sample in a study of CD8+ T cells in alopecia areata. Method: immunoSEQ multiplex PCR; TCRdb's copy keeps in-frame clones and lacks some. The sample carries fewer than 350,000 clones, roughly 60% recorded once. The source material was CD4+ T cells sorted from blood, sampled at week 24, from a patient treated with tofacitinib. These receptors were obtained from a human donor with alopecia areata. The CDR3 runs from the conserved cysteine through the conserved F or W. D genes are given only for firm matches. Clone size is stated in some rows and not others, as once, few, many or a class when expanded.

size: once; D: -; J: TRBJ2-5; V: TRBV9; CDR3: CASSTTPLDQETQYF; DNA: TGTGCCAGCAGCACGACTCCCTTGGACCAAGAGACCCAGTACTTC
size: -; D: TRBD2; J: TRBJ2-5; V: TRBV10-3; CDR3: CATREGETQYF; DNA: TGTGCCACCAGGGAGGGAGAGACCCAGTACTTC
size: -; D: -; J: TRBJ1-2; V: TRBV12-5; CDR3: CASAPGDYGYTF; DNA: TGTGCTAGTGCACCGGGAGACTATGGCTACACCTTC
size: few; D: TRBD1; J: TRBJ1-1; V: TRBV19; CDR3: CASSIGQGRTEAFF; DNA: TGTGCCAGTAGTATCGGACAGGGAAGGACTGAAGCTTTCTTT
size: -; D: -; J: TRBJ1-5; V: TRBV25-1; CDR3: CASSEEGIQPQHF; DNA: TGTGCCAGCAGTGAGGAGGGGATTCAGCCCCAGCATTTT
size: -; D: -; J: TRBJ2-7; V: TRBV10-3; CDR3: CAISERYEQYF; DNA: TGTGCCATCAGTGAGCGTTACGAGCAGTACTTC
size: -; D: TRBD1; J: TRBJ1-3; V: TRBV5-1; CDR3: CASSWGQAGGNTIYF; DNA: TGCGCCAGCAGCTGGGGACAGGCTGGAGGAAACACCATATATTTT
size: -; D: TRBD1; J: TRBJ2-7; V: TRBV6-6; CDR3: CASSYGDRAQEQYF; DNA: TGTGCCAGCAGTTACGGGGACAGGGCACAAGAGCAGTACTTC
size: few; D: TRBD1; J: TRBJ1-2; V: TRBV4-1; CDR3: CASTLIPGQGNGYTF; DNA: TGCGCCAGCACCCTTATTCCGGGACAGGGAAATGGCTACACCTTC
size: -; D: -; J: TRBJ1-1; V: TRBV5-6; CDR3: CASSSYATFNTEAFF; DNA: TGTGCCAGCAGCTCCTACGCGACCTTTAACACTGAAGCTTTCTTT
size: -; D: -; J: TRBJ2-2; V: TRBV2; CDR3: CASSRTANTGELFF; DNA: TGTGCCAGCAGTAGGACAGCGAACACCGGGGAGCTGTTTTTT
size: -; D: TRBD2; J: TRBJ2-5; V: TRBV30; CDR3: CAWSSFIGLAGETQYF; DNA: TGTGCCTGGAGTTCCTTCATTGGACTAGCCGGGGAGACCCAGTACTTC
size: -; D: -; J: TRBJ1-2; V: TRBV28; CDR3: CASTREANYGYTF; DNA: TGTGCCAGCACCAGGGAGGCCAACTATGGCTACACCTTC
size: -; D: -; J: TRBJ1-4; V: TRBV27; CDR3: CASRVNREVEKLFF; DNA: TGTGCCAGCCGGGTGAACAGGGAAGTGGAAAAACTGTTTTTT
size: -; D: TRBD2; J: TRBJ2-3; V: TRBV2; CDR3: CASSQGLAVATQYF; DNA: TGTGCCAGCAGTCAGGGACTAGCGGTAGCTACGCAGTATTTT
size: -; D: -; J: TRBJ2-5; V: TRBV28; CDR3: CASRGAVRTQYF; DNA: TGTGCCAGCAGGGGGGCGGTTAGGACCCAGTACTTC
size: few; D: -; J: TRBJ1-2; V: TRBV19; CDR3: CASNGLGQGYTF; DNA: TGTGCCAGTAACGGTCTCGGACAGGGCTACACCTTC
size: -; D: -; J: TRBJ2-5; V: TRBV5-1; CDR3: CASSLVVAAQETQYF; DNA: TGCGCCAGCAGCTTGGTAGTAGCGGCGCAAGAGACCCAGTACTTC
size: few; D: TRBD1; J: TRBJ1-1; V: TRBV5-6; CDR3: CASSLDRGTEAFF; DNA: TGTGCCAGCAGCTTGGACAGGGGAACTGAAGCTTTCTTT
size: few; D: -; J: TRBJ2-7; V: TRBV11-1; CDR3: CASSPRLNFEQYF; DNA: TGTGCCAGCAGCCCGCGACTGAATTTCGAGCAGTACTTC
size: -; D: TRBD1; J: TRBJ1-5; V: TRBV30; CDR3: CAWSEGQGGGNQPQHF; DNA: TGTGCCTGGTCAGAGGGACAGGGCGGGGGAAATCAGCCCCAGCATTTT
size: few; D: TRBD2; J: TRBJ2-2; V: TRBV19; CDR3: CASTPSGGNTGELFF; DNA: TGTGCCAGTACCCCATCGGGAGGGAACACCGGGGAGCTGTTTTTT
size: -; D: TRBD1; J: TRBJ1-5; V: TRBV18; CDR3: CASSRPRSTGAPSNQPQHF; DNA: TGTGCCAGCTCACGCCCGAGATCCACAGGGGCCCCTAGCAATCAGCCCCAGCATTTT